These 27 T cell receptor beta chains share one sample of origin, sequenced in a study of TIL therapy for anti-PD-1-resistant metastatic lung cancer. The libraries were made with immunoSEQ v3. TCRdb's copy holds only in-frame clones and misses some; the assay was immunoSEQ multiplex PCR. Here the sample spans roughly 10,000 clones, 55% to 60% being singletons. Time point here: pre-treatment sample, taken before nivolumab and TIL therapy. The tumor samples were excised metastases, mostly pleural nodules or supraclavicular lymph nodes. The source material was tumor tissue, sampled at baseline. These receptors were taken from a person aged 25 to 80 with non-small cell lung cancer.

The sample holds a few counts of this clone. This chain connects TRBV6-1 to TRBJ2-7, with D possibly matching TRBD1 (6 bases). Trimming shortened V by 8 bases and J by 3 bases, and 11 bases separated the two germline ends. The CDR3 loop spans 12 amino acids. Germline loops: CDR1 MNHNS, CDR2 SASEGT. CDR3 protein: CASGSRGYEQYF. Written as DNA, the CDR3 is TGTGCCAGCGGCTCCAGGGGCTACGAGCAGTACTTC.

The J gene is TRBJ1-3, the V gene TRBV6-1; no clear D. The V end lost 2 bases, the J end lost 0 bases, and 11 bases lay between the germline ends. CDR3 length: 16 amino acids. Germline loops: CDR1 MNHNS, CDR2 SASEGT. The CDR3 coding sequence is TGTGCCAGCAGTGAAAGGCACCGCAGCTCTGGAAACACCATATATTTT. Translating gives CASSERHRSSGNTIYF.

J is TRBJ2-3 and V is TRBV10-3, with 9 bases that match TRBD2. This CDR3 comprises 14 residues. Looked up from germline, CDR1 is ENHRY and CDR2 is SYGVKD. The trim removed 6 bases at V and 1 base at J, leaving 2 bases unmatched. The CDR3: CAISWTSGTDTQYF. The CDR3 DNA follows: TGTGCCATCAGCTGGACTAGCGGCACAGATACGCAGTATTTT.

The CDR3 spells CASSLQGSTEAFF. CDR3 sequence (DNA): TGTGCCAGCAGCCTCCAGGGTTCCACTGAAGCTTTCTTT. The chain employs TRBV7-8 and TRBJ1-1; possible D gene TRBD1, 5 bases. CDR3 length: 13 residues. The V end was cut by 5 bases, the J end by 4 bases, with 11 bases between. Germline V gene data show CDR1 as SGHVS and CDR2 as FQNEAQ.

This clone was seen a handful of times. This CDR3 reads CASRARGGQETQYF. The CDR3 nucleotides read TGTGCCAGCAGGGCGAGGGGTGGCCAAGAGACCCAGTACTTC. The chain combines TRBV11-3 with TRBJ2-5; possibly TRBD1 or TRBD2 for D (5 bases each). The germline V gene has CDR1 SGHNT and CDR2 YENEEA. V lost 6 bases and J 1 base, leaving 12 bases between the germline ends. The CDR3 spans 14 residues.

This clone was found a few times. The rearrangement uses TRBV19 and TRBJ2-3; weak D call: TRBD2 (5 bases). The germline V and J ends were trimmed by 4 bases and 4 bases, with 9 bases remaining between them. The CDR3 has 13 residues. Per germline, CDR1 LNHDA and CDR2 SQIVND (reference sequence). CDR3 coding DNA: TGTGCCAGTAGTAGGGGAGACGCAGATACGCAGTATTTT. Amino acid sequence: CASSRGDADTQYF. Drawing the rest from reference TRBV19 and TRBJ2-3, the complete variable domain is DGGITQSPKYLFRKEGQNVTLSCEQNLNHDAMYWYRQDPGQGLRLIYYSQIVNDFQKGDIAEGYSVSREKKESFPLTVTSAQKNPTAFYLCASSRGDADTQYFGPGTRLTVL.

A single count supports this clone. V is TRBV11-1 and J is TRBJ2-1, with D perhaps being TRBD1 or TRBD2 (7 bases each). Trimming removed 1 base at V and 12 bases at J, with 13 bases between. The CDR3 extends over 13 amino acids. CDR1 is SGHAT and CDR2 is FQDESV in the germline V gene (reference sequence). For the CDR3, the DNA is TGTGCCAGCAGCTTAGTCCCCAGGGGGGGGCAGTTCTTC. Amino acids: CASSLVPRGGQFF.

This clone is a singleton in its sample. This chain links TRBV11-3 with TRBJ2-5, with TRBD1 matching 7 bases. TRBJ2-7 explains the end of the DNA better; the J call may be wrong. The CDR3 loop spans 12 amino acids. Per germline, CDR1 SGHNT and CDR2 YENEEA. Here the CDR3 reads CASSPTGYEQYF. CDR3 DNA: TGTGCCAGCAGCCCGACAGGGTACGAGCAGTACTTC.

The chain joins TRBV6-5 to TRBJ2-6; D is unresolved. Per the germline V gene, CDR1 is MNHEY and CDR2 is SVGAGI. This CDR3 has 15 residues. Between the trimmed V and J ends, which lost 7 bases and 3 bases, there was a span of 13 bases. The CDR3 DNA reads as TGTGCCAGCATGGACGACCTATATGGGGCCAACGTCCTGACTTTC. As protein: CASMDDLYGANVLTF.

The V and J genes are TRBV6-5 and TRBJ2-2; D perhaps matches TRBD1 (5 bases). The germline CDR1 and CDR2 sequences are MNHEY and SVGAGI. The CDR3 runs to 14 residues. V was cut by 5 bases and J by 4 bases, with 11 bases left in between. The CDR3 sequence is CASSGQGSTGELFF. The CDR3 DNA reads TGTGCCAGCAGTGGGCAGGGAAGCACCGGGGAGCTGTTTTTT.

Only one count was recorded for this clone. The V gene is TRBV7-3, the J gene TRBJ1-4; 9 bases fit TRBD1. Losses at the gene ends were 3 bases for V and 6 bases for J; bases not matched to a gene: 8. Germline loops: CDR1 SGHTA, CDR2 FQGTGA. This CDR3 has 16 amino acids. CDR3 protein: CASSFTQGALHEKLFF. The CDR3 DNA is TGTGCCAGCAGCTTCACACAGGGGGCCCTTCATGAAAAACTGTTTTTT.

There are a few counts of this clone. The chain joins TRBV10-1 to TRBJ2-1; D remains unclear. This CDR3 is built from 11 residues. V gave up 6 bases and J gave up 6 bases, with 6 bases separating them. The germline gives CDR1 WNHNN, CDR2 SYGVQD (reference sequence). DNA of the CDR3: TGCGCCAGCAGCGGACCCAATGAGCAGTTCTTC. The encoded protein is CASSGPNEQFF.

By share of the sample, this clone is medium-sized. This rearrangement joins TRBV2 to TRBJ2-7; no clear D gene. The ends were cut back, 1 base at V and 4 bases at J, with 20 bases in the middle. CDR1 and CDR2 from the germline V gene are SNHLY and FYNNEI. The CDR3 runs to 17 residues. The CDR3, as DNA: TGTGCCAGCAGTGAAGTTTCCGACATATTCTCCAGGTACGAGCAGTACTTC. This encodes CASSEVSDIFSRYEQYF.

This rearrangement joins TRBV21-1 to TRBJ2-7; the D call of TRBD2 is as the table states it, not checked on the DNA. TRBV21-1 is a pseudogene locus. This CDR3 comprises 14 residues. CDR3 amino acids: CASTNNGGSYEQYF. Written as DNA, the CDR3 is TGTGCCAGCACTAATAACGGGGGTTCCTACGAGCAGTACTTC.

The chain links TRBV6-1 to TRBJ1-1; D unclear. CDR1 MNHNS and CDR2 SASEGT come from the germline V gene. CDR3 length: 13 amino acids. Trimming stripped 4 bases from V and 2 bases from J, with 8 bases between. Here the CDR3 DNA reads TGTGCCAGCAGTGTGGGCCCAAACACTGAAGCTTTCTTT. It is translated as CASSVGPNTEAFF.

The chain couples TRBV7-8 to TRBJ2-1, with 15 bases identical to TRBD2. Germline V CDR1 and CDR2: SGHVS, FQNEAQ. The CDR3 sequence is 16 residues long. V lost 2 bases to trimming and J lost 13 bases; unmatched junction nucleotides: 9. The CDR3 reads CASSLRAGLAGGPQFF. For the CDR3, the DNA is TGTGCCAGCAGCTTAAGAGCGGGACTAGCGGGGGGCCCCCAGTTCTTC. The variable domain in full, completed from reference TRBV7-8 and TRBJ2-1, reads GAGVSQSPRYKVAKRGQDVALRCDPISGHVSLFWYQQALGQGPEFLTYFQNEAQLDKSGLPSDRFFAERPEGSVSTLKIQRTQQEDSAVYLCASSLRAGLAGGPQFFGPGTRLTVL.

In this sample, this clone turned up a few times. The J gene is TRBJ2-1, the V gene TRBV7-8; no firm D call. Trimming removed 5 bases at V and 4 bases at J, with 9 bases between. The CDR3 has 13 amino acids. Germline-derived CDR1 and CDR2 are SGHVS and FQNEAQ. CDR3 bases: TGTGCCAGCAGCCCGGACCCTTACAATGAGCAGTTCTTC. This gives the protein CASSPDPYNEQFF.

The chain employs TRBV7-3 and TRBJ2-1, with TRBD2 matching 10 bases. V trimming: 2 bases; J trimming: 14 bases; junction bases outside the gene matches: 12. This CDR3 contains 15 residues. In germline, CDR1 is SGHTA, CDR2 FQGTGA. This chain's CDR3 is CASSLFSGTSDWKFF. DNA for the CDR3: TGTGCCAGCAGCTTATTCTCCGGGACTAGCGACTGGAAGTTCTTC. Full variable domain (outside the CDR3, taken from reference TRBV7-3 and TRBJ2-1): GAGVSQTPSNKVTEKGKYVELRCDPISGHTALYWYRQSLGQGPEFLIYFQGTGAADDSGLPNDRFFAVRPEGSVSTLKIQRTERGDSAVYLCASSLFSGTSDWKFFGPGTRLTVL.

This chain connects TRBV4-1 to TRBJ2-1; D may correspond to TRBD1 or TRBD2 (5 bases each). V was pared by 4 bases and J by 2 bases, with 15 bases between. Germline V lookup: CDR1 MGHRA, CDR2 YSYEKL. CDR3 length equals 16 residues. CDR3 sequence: CASSPLSGRPYNEQFF. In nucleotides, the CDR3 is TGCGCCAGCAGCCCCTTGTCAGGGAGACCCTACAATGAGCAGTTCTTC.

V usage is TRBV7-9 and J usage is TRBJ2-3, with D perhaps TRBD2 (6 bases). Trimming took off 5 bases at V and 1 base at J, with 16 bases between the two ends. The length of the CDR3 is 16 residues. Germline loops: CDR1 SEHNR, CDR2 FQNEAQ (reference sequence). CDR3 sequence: CASSHLQPGGTDTQYF. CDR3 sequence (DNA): TGTGCCAGCAGCCACCTACAGCCGGGGGGCACAGATACGCAGTATTTT.

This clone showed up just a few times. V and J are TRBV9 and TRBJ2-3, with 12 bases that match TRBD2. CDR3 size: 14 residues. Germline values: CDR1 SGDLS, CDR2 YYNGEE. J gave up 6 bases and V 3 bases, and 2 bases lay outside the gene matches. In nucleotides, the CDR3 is TGTGCCAGCAGCGCAACTAGCGGGGGGGATACGCAGTATTTT. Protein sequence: CASSATSGGDTQYF. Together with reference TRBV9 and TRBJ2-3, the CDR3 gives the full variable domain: DSGVTQTPKHLITATGQRVTLRCSPRSGDLSVYWYQQSLDQGLQFLIQYYNGEERAKGNILERFSAQQFPDLHSELNLSSLELGDSALYFCASSATSGGDTQYFGPGTRLTVL.

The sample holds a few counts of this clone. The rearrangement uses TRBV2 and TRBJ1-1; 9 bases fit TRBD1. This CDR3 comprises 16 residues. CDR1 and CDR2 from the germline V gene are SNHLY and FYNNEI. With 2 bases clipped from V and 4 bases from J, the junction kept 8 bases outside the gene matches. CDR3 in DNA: TGTGCCAGCAGTGAAAGTGGGACAGGGAGGTCCACTGAAGCTTTCTTT. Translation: CASSESGTGRSTEAFF.

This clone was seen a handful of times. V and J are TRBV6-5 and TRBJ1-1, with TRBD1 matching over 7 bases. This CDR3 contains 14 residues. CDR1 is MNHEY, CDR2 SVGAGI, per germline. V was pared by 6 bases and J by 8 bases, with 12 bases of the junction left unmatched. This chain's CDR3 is CASRGTRTGSEAFF. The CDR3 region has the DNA TGTGCCAGCAGGGGGACACGGACAGGTTCCGAAGCTTTCTTT.

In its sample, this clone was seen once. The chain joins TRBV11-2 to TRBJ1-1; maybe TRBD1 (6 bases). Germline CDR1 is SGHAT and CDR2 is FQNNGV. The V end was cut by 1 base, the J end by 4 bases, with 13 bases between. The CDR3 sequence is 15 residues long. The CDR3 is CASSLGVGGSTEAFF. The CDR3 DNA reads TGTGCCAGCAGCTTAGGAGTAGGGGGGAGCACTGAAGCTTTCTTT. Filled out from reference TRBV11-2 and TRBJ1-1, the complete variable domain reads EAGVAQSPRYKIIEKRQSVAFWCNPISGHATLYWYQQILGQGPKLLIQFQNNGVVDDSQLPKDRFSAERLKGVDSTLKIQPAKLEDSAVYLCASSLGVGGSTEAFFGQGTRLTVV.

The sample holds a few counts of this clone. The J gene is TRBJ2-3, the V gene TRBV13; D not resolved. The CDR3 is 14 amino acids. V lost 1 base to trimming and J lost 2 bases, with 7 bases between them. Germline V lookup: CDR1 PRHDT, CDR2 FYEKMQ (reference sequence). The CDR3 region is CASSLDANTDTQYF. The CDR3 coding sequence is TGTGCCAGCAGCTTAGATGCGAACACAGATACGCAGTATTTT.

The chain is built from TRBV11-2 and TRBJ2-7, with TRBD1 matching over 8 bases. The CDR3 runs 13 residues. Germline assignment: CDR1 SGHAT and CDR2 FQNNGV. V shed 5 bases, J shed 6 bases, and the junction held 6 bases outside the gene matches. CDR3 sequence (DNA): TGTGCCAGCAGCCCCGGACAGGGAACCGAGCAGTACTTC. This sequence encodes CASSPGQGTEQYF.

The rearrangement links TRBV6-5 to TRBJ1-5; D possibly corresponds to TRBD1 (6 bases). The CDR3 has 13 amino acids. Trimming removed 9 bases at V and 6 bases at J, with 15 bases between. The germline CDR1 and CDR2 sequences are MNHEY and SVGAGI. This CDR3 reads CASLQGEFQPQHF. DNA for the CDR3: TGTGCCAGTCTACAGGGCGAGTTTCAGCCCCAGCATTTT.